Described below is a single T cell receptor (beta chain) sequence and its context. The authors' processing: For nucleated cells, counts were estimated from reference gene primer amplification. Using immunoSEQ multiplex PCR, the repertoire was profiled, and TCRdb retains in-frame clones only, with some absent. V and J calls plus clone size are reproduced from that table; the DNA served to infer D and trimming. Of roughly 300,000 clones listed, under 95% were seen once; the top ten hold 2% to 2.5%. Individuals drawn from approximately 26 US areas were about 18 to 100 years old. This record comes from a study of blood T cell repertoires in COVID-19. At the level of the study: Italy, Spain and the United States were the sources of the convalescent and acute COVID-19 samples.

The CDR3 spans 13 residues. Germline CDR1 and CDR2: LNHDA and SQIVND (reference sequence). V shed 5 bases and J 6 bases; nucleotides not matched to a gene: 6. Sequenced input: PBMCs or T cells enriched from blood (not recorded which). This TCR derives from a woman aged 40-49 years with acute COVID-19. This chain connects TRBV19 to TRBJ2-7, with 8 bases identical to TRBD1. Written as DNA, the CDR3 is TGTGCCAGTAGTCTCCGGGACAGGAGCGAGCAGTACTTC. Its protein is CASSLRDRSEQYF.